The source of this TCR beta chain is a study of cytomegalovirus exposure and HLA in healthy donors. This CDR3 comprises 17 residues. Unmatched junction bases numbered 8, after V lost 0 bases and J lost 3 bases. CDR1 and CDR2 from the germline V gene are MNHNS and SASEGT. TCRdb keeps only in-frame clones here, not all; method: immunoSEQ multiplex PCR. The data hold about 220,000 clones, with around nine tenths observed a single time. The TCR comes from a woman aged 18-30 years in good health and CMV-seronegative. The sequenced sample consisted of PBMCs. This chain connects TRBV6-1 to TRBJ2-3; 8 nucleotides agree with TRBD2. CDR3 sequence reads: CASSEAQLADLTDTQYF. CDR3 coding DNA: TGTGCCAGCAGTGAAGCGCAACTAGCGGATCTAACAGATACGCAGTATTTT.